The next 5 T cell receptor beta chains were all read from a single sample in a study of blood T cell repertoires in COVID-19. Only in-frame clones appear in the TCRdb table, and some are missing; sequencing was by immunoSEQ multiplex PCR. In the table there are some 670,000 clones, approximately 90% of which are singletons. Sequenced sample: peripheral blood. All receptors derive from a woman aged 18-35 years with acute or convalescent COVID-19.

CDR3 amino acids: CASSEPAGTRDNEQFF. The CDR3 coding sequence is TGTGCCAGCAGTGAGCCAGCCGGGACTAGGGACAATGAGCAGTTCTTC. The rearrangement links TRBV25-1 to TRBJ2-1; TRBD2 agrees at 8 bases. CDR3 size: 16 residues. The V and J ends lost 3 bases and 5 bases, in that order; junction bases with no gene match: 9. The germline V gene has CDR1 MGHDK and CDR2 SYGVNS.

The V gene is TRBV7-9, the J gene TRBJ2-6; 7 bases line up with TRBD1. V was clipped by 5 bases and J by 0 bases; unmatched bases: 7. The CDR3 totals 17 residues. Germline values: CDR1 SEHNR, CDR2 FQNEAQ (reference sequence). CDR3 residues: CASSLRTGSSGANVLTF. The DNA for the CDR3 is TGTGCCAGCAGCCTACGGACAGGTTCCTCTGGGGCCAACGTCCTGACTTTC.

J is TRBJ1-2 and V is TRBV21-1; the table assigns TRBD1, which was not confirmed against the DNA. TRBV21-1 is labeled a pseudogene. This CDR3 spans 17 amino acids. Here the CDR3 DNA reads TGTGCCAGCAGCAAAGATAGGGACAGGGGCGAAACTATGGGCTACACCTTC. It is translated as CASSKDRDRGETMGYTF.

This clone was detected only a few times. V and J are TRBV30 and TRBJ1-4; D gene ambiguous. CDR3 length equals 14 residues. Trimming stripped 2 bases from V and 0 bases from J, with 7 bases between. CDR1 and CDR2 from the germline V gene are GTSNPN and SVGIG (reference sequence). CDR3 DNA: TGTGCCTGGAGTCAGAAACCAACTAATGAAAAACTGTTTTTT. It yields the protein CAWSQKPTNEKLFF.

The table lists this clone with a count of one. V is TRBV11-2 and J is TRBJ2-3, with a tentative D call TRBD2 (6 bases). CDR3 length equals 14 residues. Trimming left V 5 bases short and J 0 bases short, with 9 bases between. Germline V gives CDR1 SGHAT, CDR2 FQNNGV. The CDR3, as DNA: TGTGCCAGCAGCGAGGGACTTAGCACAGATACGCAGTATTTT. Residues: CASSEGLSTDTQYF.